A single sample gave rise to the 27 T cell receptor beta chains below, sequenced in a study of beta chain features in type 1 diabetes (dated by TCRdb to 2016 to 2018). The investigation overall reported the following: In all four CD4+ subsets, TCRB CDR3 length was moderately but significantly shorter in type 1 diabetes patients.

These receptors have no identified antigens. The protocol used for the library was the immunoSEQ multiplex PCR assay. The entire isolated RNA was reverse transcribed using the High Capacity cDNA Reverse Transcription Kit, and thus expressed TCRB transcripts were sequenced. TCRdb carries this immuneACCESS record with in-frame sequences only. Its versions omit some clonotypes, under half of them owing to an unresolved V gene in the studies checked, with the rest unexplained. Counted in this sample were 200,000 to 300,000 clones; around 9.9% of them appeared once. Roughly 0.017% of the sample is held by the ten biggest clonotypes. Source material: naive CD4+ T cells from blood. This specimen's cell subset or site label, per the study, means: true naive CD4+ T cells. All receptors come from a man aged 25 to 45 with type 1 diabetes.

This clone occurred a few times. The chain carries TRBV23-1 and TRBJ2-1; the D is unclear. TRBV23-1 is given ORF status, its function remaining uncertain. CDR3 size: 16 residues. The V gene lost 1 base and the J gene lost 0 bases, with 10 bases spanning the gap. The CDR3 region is CASSQYLRSSYNEQFF. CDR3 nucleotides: TGCGCCAGCAGTCAATATCTCCGGAGCTCCTACAATGAGCAGTTCTTC.

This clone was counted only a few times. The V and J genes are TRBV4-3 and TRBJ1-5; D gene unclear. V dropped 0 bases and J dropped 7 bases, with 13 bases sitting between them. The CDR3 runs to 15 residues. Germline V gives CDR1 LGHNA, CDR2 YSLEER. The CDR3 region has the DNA TGCGCCAGCAGCCAAGAAGTTGGCAGGTGGCAGCCCCAGCATTTT. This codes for CASSQEVGRWQPQHF.

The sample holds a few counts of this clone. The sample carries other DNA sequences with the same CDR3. For the CDR3, the DNA is TGTGCCAGCTCACCAGAGGGTAACTATGGCTACACCTTC. It yields the protein CASSPEGNYGYTF. This chain connects TRBV18 to TRBJ1-2; D is uncertain. V lost 2 bases to trimming and J lost 1 base, with 5 bases between them. CDR3 size: 13 residues. Germline V gene lookup returns CDR1 KGHSH and CDR2 LQKENI.

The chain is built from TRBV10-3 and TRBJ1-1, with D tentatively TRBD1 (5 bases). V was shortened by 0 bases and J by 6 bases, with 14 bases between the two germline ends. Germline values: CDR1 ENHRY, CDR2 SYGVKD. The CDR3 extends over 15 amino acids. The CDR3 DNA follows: TGTGCCATCAGTGAGTCCGATAGGGGTGACGCTGAAGCTTTCTTT. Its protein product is CAISESDRGDAEAFF.

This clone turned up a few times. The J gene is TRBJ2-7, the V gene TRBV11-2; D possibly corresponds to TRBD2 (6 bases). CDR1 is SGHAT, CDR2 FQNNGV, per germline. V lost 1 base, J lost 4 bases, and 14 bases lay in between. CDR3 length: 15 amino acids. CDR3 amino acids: CASSLVQGGFYEQYF. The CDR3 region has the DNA TGTGCCAGCAGCTTAGTCCAGGGAGGATTTTACGAGCAGTACTTC. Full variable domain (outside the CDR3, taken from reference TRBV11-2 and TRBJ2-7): EAGVAQSPRYKIIEKRQSVAFWCNPISGHATLYWYQQILGQGPKLLIQFQNNGVVDDSQLPKDRFSAERLKGVDSTLKIQPAKLEDSAVYLCASSLVQGGFYEQYFGPGTRLTVT.

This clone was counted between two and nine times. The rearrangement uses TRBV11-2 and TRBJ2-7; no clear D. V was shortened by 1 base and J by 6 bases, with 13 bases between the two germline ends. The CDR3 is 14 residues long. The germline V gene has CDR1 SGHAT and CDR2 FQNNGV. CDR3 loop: CASSLAIAPTEQYF. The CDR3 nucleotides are TGTGCCAGCAGCTTAGCCATAGCCCCTACCGAGCAGTACTTC.

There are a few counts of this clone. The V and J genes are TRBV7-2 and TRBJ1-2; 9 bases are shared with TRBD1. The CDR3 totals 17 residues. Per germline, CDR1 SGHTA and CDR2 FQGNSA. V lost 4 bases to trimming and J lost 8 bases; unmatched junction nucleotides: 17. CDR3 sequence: CASSSQLRDRAFGGYTF. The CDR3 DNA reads TGTGCCAGCAGCTCTCAGCTTCGGGACAGGGCTTTCGGAGGCTACACCTTC.

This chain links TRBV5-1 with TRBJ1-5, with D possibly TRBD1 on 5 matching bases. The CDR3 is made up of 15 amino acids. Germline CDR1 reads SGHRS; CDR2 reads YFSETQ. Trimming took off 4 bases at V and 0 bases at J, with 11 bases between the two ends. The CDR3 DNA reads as TGCGCCAGCAGCCGAGACAGTGATAGCAATCAGCCCCAGCATTTT. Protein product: CASSRDSDSNQPQHF.

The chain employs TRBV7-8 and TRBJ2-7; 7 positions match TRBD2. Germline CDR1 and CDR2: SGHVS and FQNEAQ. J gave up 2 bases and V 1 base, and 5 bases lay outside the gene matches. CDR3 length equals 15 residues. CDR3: CASSLESAGAYEQYF. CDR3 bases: TGTGCCAGCAGCTTAGAATCTGCGGGGGCCTACGAGCAGTACTTC. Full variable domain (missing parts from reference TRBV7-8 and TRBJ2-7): GAGVSQSPRYKVAKRGQDVALRCDPISGHVSLFWYQQALGQGPEFLTYFQNEAQLDKSGLPSDRFFAERPEGSVSTLKIQRTQQEDSAVYLCASSLESAGAYEQYFGPGTRLTVT.

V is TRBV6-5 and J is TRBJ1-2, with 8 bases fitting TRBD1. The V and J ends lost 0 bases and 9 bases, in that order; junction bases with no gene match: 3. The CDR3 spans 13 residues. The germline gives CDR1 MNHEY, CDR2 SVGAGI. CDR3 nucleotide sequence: TGTGCCAGCAGTTACTCGGACAGGGATCGCTACACCTTC. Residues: CASSYSDRDRYTF.

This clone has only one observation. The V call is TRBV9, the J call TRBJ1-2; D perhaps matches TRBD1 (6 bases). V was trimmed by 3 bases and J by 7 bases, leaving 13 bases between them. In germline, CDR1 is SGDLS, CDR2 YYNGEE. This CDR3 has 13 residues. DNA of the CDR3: TGTGCCAGCAGCGCCCACAGGGATTCTGGCTACACCTTC. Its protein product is CASSAHRDSGYTF.

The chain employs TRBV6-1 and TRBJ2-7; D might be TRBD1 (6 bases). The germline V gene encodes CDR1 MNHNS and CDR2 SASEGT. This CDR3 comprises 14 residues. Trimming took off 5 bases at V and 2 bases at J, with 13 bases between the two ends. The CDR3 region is CASSPQGSTYEQYF. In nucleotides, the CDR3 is TGTGCCAGCAGTCCACAGGGTAGCACCTACGAGCAGTACTTC.

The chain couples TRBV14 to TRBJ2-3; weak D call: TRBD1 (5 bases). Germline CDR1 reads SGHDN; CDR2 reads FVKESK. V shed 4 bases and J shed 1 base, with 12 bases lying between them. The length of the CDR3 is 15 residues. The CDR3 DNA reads TGTGCCAGCAGCCTTATTTTGACAGGCACAGATACGCAGTATTTT. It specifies CASSLILTGTDTQYF. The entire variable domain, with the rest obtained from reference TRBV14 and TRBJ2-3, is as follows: EAGVTQFPSHSVIEKGQTVTLRCDPISGHDNLYWYRRVMGKEIKFLLHFVKESKQDESGMPNNRFLAERTGGTYSTLKVQPAELEDSGVYFCASSLILTGTDTQYFGPGTRLTVL.

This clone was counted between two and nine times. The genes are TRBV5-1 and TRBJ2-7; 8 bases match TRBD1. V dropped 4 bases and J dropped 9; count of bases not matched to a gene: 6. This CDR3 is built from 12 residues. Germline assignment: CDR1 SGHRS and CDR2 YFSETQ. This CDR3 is CASSPGQGGQYF. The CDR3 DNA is TGCGCCAGCAGCCCCGGACAGGGAGGGCAGTACTTC.

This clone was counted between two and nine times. The CDR3, as DNA: TGCGCCAGCAGCTTAAACCCCGCGGAGCGCGGCGACGAGCAGTACTTC. Amino acids: CASSLNPAERGDEQYF. The genes are TRBV5-1 and TRBJ2-7; no clear D. The V gene lost 2 bases and the J gene lost 5 bases, with 20 bases spanning the gap. Germline loops: CDR1 SGHRS, CDR2 YFSETQ. This CDR3 comprises 16 residues.

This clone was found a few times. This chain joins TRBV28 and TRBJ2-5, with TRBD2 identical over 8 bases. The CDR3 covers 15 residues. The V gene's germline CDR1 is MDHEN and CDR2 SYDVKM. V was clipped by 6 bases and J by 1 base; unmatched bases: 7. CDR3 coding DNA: TGTGCCAGCAGCCTTCGGGGGGGCATCCAAGAGACCCAGTACTTC. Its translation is CASSLRGGIQETQYF.

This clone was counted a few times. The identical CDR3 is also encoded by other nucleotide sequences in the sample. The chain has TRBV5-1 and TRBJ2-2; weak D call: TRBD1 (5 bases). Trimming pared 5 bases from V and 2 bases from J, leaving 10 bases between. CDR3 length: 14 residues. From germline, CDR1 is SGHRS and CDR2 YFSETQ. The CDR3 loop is CASRDSPNTGELFF. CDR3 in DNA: TGCGCCAGCAGAGACAGCCCTAACACCGGGGAGCTGTTTTTT.

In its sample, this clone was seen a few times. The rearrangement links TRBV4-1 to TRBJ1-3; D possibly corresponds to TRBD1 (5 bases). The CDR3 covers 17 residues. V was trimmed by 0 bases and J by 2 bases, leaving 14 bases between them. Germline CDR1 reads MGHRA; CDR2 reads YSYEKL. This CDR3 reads CASSQEGNRPTGNTIYF. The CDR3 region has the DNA TGCGCCAGCAGCCAAGAAGGTAACAGGCCGACTGGAAACACCATATATTTT.

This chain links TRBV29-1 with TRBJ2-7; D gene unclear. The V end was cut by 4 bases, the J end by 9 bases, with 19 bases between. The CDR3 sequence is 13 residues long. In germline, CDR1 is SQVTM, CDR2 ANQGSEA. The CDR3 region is CSVVFGLHDVQYF. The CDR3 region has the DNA TGCAGCGTTGTATTTGGGCTTCATGACGTGCAGTACTTC.

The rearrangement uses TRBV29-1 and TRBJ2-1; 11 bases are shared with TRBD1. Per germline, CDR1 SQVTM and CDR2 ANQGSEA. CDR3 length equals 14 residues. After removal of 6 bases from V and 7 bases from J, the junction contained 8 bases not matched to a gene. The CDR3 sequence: CSVLPDRGQNEQFF. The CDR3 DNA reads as TGCAGCGTGCTACCGGACAGGGGGCAGAATGAGCAGTTCTTC.

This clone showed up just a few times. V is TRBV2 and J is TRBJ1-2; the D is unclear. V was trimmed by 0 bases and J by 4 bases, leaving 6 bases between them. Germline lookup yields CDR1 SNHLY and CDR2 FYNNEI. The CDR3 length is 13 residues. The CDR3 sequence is CASSEAPLYGYTF. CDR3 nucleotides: TGTGCCAGCAGTGAAGCTCCCCTCTATGGCTACACCTTC.

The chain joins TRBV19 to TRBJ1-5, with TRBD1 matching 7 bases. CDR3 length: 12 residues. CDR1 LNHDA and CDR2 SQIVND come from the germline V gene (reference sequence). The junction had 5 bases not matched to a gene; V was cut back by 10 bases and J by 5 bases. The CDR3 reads CATAQGDQPQHF. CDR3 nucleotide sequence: TGTGCCACCGCTCAGGGGGATCAGCCCCAGCATTTT. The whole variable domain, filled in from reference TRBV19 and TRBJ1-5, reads DGGITQSPKYLFRKEGQNVTLSCEQNLNHDAMYWYRQDPGQGLRLIYYSQIVNDFQKGDIAEGYSVSREKKESFPLTVTSAQKNPTAFYLCATAQGDQPQHFGDGTRLSIL.

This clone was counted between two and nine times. The CDR3 nucleotides read TGTGCCAGCTCAGCCGGGACAGGTCTCGACGAGCAGTACTTC. Amino acid sequence: CASSAGTGLDEQYF. The V and J genes are TRBV18 and TRBJ2-7, with TRBD1 identical over 8 bases. The germline gives CDR1 KGHSH, CDR2 LQKENI. V lost 5 bases, J lost 5 bases, and 8 bases stayed unmatched. There are 14 residues in the CDR3. Full variable domain (rest looked up from reference TRBV18 and TRBJ2-7): NAGVMQNPRHLVRRRGQEARLRCSPMKGHSHVYWYRQLPEEGLKFMVYLQKENIIDESGMPKERFSAEFPKEGPSILRIQQVVRGDSAAYFCASSAGTGLDEQYFGPGTRLTVT.

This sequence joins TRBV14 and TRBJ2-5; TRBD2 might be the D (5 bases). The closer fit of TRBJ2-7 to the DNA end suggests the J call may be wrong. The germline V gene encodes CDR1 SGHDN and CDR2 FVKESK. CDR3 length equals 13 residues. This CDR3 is CASSGMGAYEQYF. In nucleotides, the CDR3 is TGTGCCAGCAGCGGAATGGGAGCGTACGAGCAGTACTTC.

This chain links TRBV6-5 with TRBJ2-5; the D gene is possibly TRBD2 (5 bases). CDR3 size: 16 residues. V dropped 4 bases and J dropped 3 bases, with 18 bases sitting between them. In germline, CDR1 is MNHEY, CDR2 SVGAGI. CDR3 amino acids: CASSSLRGSDEETQYF. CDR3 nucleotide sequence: TGTGCCAGCAGTTCCCTGAGAGGGTCTGACGAAGAGACCCAGTACTTC.

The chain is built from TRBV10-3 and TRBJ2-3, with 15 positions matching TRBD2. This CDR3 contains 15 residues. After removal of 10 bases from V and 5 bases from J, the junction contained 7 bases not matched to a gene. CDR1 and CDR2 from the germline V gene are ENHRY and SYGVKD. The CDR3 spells CATWTSGGAKDTQYF. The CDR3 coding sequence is TGTGCCACATGGACTAGCGGGGGGGCCAAAGATACGCAGTATTTT.

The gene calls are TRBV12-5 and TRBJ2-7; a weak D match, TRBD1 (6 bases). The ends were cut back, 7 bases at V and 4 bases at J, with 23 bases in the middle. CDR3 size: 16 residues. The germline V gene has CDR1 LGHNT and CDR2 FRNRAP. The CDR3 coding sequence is TGTGCTAGTGTCCTCAGAACCGGGACAACATTTTACGAGCAGTACTTC. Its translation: CASVLRTGTTFYEQYF. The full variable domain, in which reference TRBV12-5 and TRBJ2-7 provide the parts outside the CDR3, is DARVTQTPRHKVTEMGQEVTMRCQPILGHNTVFWYRQTMMQGLELLAYFRNRAPLDDSGMPKDRFSAEMPDATLATLKIQPSEPRDSAVYFCASVLRTGTTFYEQYFGPGTRLTVT.